Below, 26 T cell receptor beta chains from the same sample are listed, as sequenced in a study of breast tumors, draining lymph nodes, adjacent tissues. TCRdb reprocessed the multiplex PCR reads with MiXCR, giving one entry per CDR3 protein. The repertoire consists of under 20,000 distinct CDR3 sequences, with over 40% occurring once and the leading ten covering under 25%. Material: breast tumor tissue. The origin of the receptors is a female donor with breast cancer. Some clones in this sample may be carry-over from other donors' samples.

This clonotype showed up many times. This chain uses TRBV6-5 with TRBJ2-2, with D unclear. Trimming stripped 2 bases from V and 0 bases from J, with 10 bases between. CDR3 length equals 16 residues. Germline CDR1 is MNHEY and CDR2 is SVGAGI. This chain's CDR3 is CASSYPAGTNTGELFF. The CDR3 DNA follows: TGTGCCAGCAGTTACCCGGCAGGAACGAACACCGGGGAGCTGTTTTTT.

This clonotype has ten or more counts. This chain joins TRBV20-1 and TRBJ2-7; tentatively, D is TRBD2 (5 bases). Germline V CDR1 and CDR2: DFQATT, SNEGSKA (reference sequence). V was cut by 0 bases and J by 6 bases, with 12 bases left in between. The CDR3 is 13 residues long. CDR3 DNA: TGCAGTGCTAGAGATCGAGGGTACTTCGAGCAGTACTTC. Protein product: CSARDRGYFEQYF.

The chain employs TRBV20-1 and TRBJ2-1; D might be TRBD2 (6 bases). The CDR3 sequence is 14 residues long. V lost 6 bases to trimming and J lost 0 bases, with 12 bases between them. In germline, CDR1 is DFQATT, CDR2 SNEGSKA (reference sequence). The CDR3 DNA reads TGCAGTGCCGTTAGCGGAGACTCCTACAATGAGCAGTTCTTC. This codes for CSAVSGDSYNEQFF.

The V and J genes are TRBV5-1 and TRBJ2-7; 8 bases map to TRBD1. The CDR3 is 17 amino acids. With V trimmed by 5 bases and J by 3 bases, 16 bases remained unmatched. Germline V gene data show CDR1 as SGHRS and CDR2 as YFSETQ. DNA of the CDR3: TGCGCCAGCAGGCTACGGAGCACAGGGGGAGCCCGCTACGAGCAGTACTTC. Its translation: CASRLRSTGGARYEQYF.

The chain joins TRBV7-2 to TRBJ1-2; 8 bases line up with TRBD1. This CDR3 region has 14 residues. Germline V gene sequence: CDR1 SGHTA, CDR2 FQGNSA. The V and J ends lost 5 bases and 8 bases, in that order; junction bases with no gene match: 10. CDR3: CASSGAGGAPGYTF. CDR3 DNA sequence: TGTGCCAGCAGCGGGGCAGGGGGCGCCCCGGGCTACACCTTC.

The chain combines TRBV11-2 with TRBJ1-5; perhaps TRBD1 as D (6 bases). Germline V CDR1 and CDR2: SGHAT, FQNNGV. The CDR3 is 16 residues long. Trimming pared 8 bases from V and 3 bases from J, leaving 20 bases between. CDR3 protein: CASGVAPTGINQPQHF. The CDR3 DNA reads TGTGCCAGCGGGGTGGCCCCGACAGGCATCAATCAGCCCCAGCATTTT.

This clonotype was counted many times. The gene calls are TRBV27 and TRBJ2-2; TRBD2 agrees at 11 bases. Germline CDR1 and CDR2: MNHEY and SMNVEV (reference sequence). Trimming at V came to 4 bases and at J to 6 bases, leaving 10 bases not matched to a gene. The CDR3 length is 17 residues. CDR3 DNA: TGTGCCAGCAGTTCCCTCGGGCTAGCGGGAGGTTCCGGGGAGCTGTTTTTT. Protein product: CASSSLGLAGGSGELFF.

This clonotype is medium-sized by share. J is TRBJ2-1 and V is TRBV5-7; 7 bases align to TRBD1. TRBV5-7 is known as an ORF, though its function is uncertain. This CDR3 spans 18 amino acids. V was clipped by 5 bases and J by 0 bases; unmatched bases: 14. The CDR3 protein is CASRRDSQGACSYNEQFF. The CDR3 bases are TGTGCCAGCAGACGGGACAGTCAAGGGGCTTGCTCCTACAATGAGCAGTTCTTC.

This clonotype was detected once. The chain links TRBV7-3 to TRBJ2-7; 9 nucleotides line up with TRBD2. Germline CDR1 and CDR2: SGHTA and FQGTGA. J was trimmed by 4 bases and V by 7 bases; bases with no gene match: 5. This CDR3 region has 13 residues. Here the CDR3 DNA reads TGTGCCAGCAACGGGACTAGCCGGTACGAGCAGTACTTC. Translating gives CASNGTSRYEQYF.

The gene calls are TRBV7-9 and TRBJ2-7; a possible D gene is TRBD2 (6 bases). The V end was cut by 6 bases, the J end by 2 bases, with 8 bases between. The germline V gene encodes CDR1 SEHNR and CDR2 FQNEAQ (reference sequence). The CDR3 is 12 residues long. The CDR3 reads CASSWGAYEQYF. CDR3 DNA: TGTGCCAGCAGTTGGGGGGCCTACGAGCAGTACTTC. The complete variable domain, with remaining parts taken from reference TRBV7-9 and TRBJ2-7, reads DTGVSQNPRHKITKRGQNVTFRCDPISEHNRLYWYRQTLGQGPEFLTYFQNEAQLEKSRLLSDRFSAERPKGSFSTLEIQRTEQGDSAMYLCASSWGAYEQYFGPGTRLTVT.

This clonotype was seen many times. A much more abundant neighbour one base away suggests this may be a read error. J is TRBJ2-7 and V is TRBV10-3, with D hard to call. V was shortened by 0 bases and J by 2 bases, with 11 bases between the two germline ends. The CDR3 has 15 amino acids. Looked up from germline, CDR1 is ENHRY and CDR2 is SYGVKD. Here the CDR3 reads CAISESIDPAYEQYF. The DNA of the CDR3 is TGTGCCATCAGTGAGTCAATCGACCCAGCCTACGAGCAGTACTTC.

The chain recombines TRBV20-1 with TRBJ1-4; 9 bases agree with TRBD1. V was pared by 2 bases and J by 7 bases, with 5 bases of the junction left unmatched. The CDR3 extends over 14 amino acids. CDR1 and CDR2 from the germline V gene are DFQATT and SNEGSKA (reference sequence). As DNA, the CDR3 is TGCAGTGCTAGACTACAGGGGGCCAGTGAAAAACTGTTTTTT. Translated: CSARLQGASEKLFF.

This clonotype was seen at least ten times. The V call is TRBV5-6, the J call TRBJ2-1; TRBD2 matches at 9 bases. Trimming at V came to 2 bases and at J to 3 bases, leaving 6 bases not matched to a gene. The germline V gene encodes CDR1 SGHDT and CDR2 YYEEEE. CDR3 length: 16 amino acids. CDR3 loop: CASSFSPSGNYNEQFF. DNA for the CDR3: TGTGCCAGCAGCTTCTCCCCTAGCGGGAACTACAATGAGCAGTTCTTC. The variable domain in full, with the rest retrieved from reference TRBV5-6 and TRBJ2-1, is DAGVTQSPTHLIKTRGQQVTLRCSPKSGHDTVSWYQQALGQGPQFIFQYYEEEERQRGNFPDRFSGHQFPNYSSELNVNALLLGDSALYLCASSFSPSGNYNEQFFGPGTRLTVL.

This clonotype was observed at least ten times. Given a much more abundant clone one base away, this may be a read error. Here the CDR3 reads CSAGGNNEQSF. The CDR3 bases are TGCAGTGCTGGGGGAAACAATGAGCAGTCCTTC. The V and J genes are TRBV20-1 and TRBJ2-1, with D perhaps matching TRBD1 or TRBD2 (5 bases each). The CDR3 contains 11 residues. Germline loops: CDR1 DFQATT, CDR2 SNEGSKA (reference sequence).

This chain connects TRBV6-5 to TRBJ2-3; D not certain. V was trimmed by 5 bases and J by 9 bases, leaving 0 bases between them. Germline CDR1 MNHEY, CDR2 SVGAGI. This CDR3 has 8 amino acids. CDR3 sequence (DNA): TGTGCCAGCAGTACGCAGTATTTT. Translated: CASSTQYF.

This clonotype was seen ten or more times. The conserved final phenylalanine or tryptophan is absent from the CDR3, which likely points to a read error. J is TRBJ2-5 and V is TRBV6-6; D may be TRBD1 or TRBD2 (5 bases each). The germline V gene encodes CDR1 MNHNY and CDR2 SVGAGI (reference sequence). The CDR3 has 14 amino acids. Trimming shortened V by 2 bases and J by 4 bases, and 11 bases separated the two germline ends. This chain's CDR3 is CASSYAGTGETQYL. The CDR3 DNA sequence: TGTGCCAGCAGTTACGCCGGGACGGGAGAGACCCAGTACCTC.

Turning to this clonotype: In this CDR3 the conserved last residue, phenylalanine or tryptophan, is missing, so a read error is likely. The limits of the CDR3 on the DNA are not certain, so only TCRdb's listed CDR3 is given. The V call is TRBV20-1, the J call TRBJ2-5; the DNA was not used to check the table's D call, TRBD1. Both ends counted, the CDR3 spans 8 residues. Germline V gene sequence: CDR1 DFQATT, CDR2 SNEGSKA (reference sequence). CDR3 in amino acids: CSARDQGG.

This clonotype was recorded at least ten times. The chain joins TRBV28 to TRBJ2-7; 8 bases are a match to TRBD2. The V gene end was trimmed by 9 bases and the J gene end by 1 base; junction bases not matched to a gene: 11. Germline values: CDR1 MDHEN, CDR2 SYDVKM. The CDR3 extends over 15 amino acids. CDR3 in amino acids: CARTTSARISYEQYF. DNA for the CDR3: TGTGCCAGAACGACTAGCGCCCGTATTTCCTACGAGCAGTACTTC.

The chain employs TRBV27 and TRBJ1-6; tentative D call: TRBD1 (6 bases). This CDR3 has 14 amino acids. Germline-derived CDR1 and CDR2 are MNHEY and SMNVEV (reference sequence). Trimming removed 6 bases from V and 7 bases from J, with 13 bases in between. CDR3 residues: CASSYRDPNSPLHF. The DNA of the CDR3 is TGTGCCAGCAGCTACAGGGACCCCAATTCACCCCTCCACTTT.

This clonotype came up many times. The junction departs from the called germline gene at one end, perhaps through a read error. This sequence joins TRBV6-2 or TRBV6-3 and TRBJ2-1; TRBD2 aligns across 12 bases. This CDR3 is built from 16 residues. Germline V gives CDR1 MNHEY, CDR2 SVGEGT. CDR3 sequence reads: CASSYPLAGGHNEQFF. The CDR3 DNA sequence: TGTGCCAGCAGTTACCCGCTAGCGGGAGGGCACAATGAACAGTTCTTC.

This clonotype was counted many times. A much larger clone is a single base away; this may be a read error. V and J are TRBV7-9 and TRBJ2-7, with 10 nucleotides matching TRBD1. CDR3 length equals 17 residues. The V and J ends lost 2 bases and 7 bases, in that order; junction bases with no gene match: 14. Germline V gene lookup returns CDR1 SEHNR and CDR2 FQNEAQ (reference sequence). The CDR3 sequence: CASSLRGGGGTGEEQYF. CDR3 in DNA: TGTGCCAGCAGCTTAAGGGGGGGGGGGGGGACAGGGGAGGAGCAGTACTTC.

Within the sample, this clonotype is medium-sized. The chain couples TRBV7-9 to TRBJ1-6, with D uncertain. In germline, CDR1 is SEHNR, CDR2 FQNEAQ (reference sequence). Trimming took 4 bases from V and 10 from J, leaving 14 bases between them. This CDR3 contains 14 residues. The DNA for the CDR3 is TGTGCCAGCAGCTCGGACTTAAGGAGGTCACCCCTCCACTTT. It specifies CASSSDLRRSPLHF.

As concerns this clonotype: Lacking the conserved final phenylalanine or tryptophan, this CDR3 likely reflects a read error. This chain joins TRBV29-1 and TRBJ1-2, with 7 positions matching TRBD1. The germline CDR1 and CDR2 sequences are SQVTM and ANQGSEA. The length of the CDR3 is 13 residues. CDR3 sequence reads: CGGRDSVNYGYTL. In nucleotides, the CDR3 is TGCGGCGGGAGGGACAGTGTAAACTATGGCTACACCCTC.

This clonotype was recorded many times. The V call is TRBV12-5, the J call TRBJ1-3; a weak D match, TRBD1 (5 bases). Trimming removed 1 base from V and 0 bases from J, with 10 bases in between. The germline V gene has CDR1 LGHNT and CDR2 FRNRAP. The CDR3 is 16 amino acids. For the CDR3, the DNA is TGTGCTAGTGGTTTGGGGGGGGAGGGCTCTGGAAACACCATATATTTT. Protein sequence: CASGLGGEGSGNTIYF.

This chain joins TRBV13 and TRBJ2-3, with D perhaps matching TRBD2 (6 bases). CDR3 size: 16 residues. Trimming removed 2 bases from V and 2 bases from J, with 14 bases in between. The germline CDR1 and CDR2 sequences are PRHDT and FYEKMQ (reference sequence). The CDR3 protein is CASSLRTRGPTDTQYF. CDR3 sequence (DNA): TGTGCCAGCAGCTTACGGACGCGGGGACCCACAGATACGCAGTATTTT.

This chain links TRBV5-6 with TRBJ1-6; D is possibly TRBD1 (5 bases). Germline assignment: CDR1 SGHDT and CDR2 YYEEEE. V dropped 4 bases and J dropped 6 bases, with 8 bases sitting between them. This CDR3 has 13 residues. CDR3 coding DNA: TGTGCCAGCAGCAGGGACGGTAATTCACCCCTCCACTTT. Translation gives CASSRDGNSPLHF.